This is a list of T cell receptor beta chains from one sample in a study of T cell responses to AZD1222 COVID-19 vaccine. Repertoires were generated with immunoSEQ multiplex PCR, while TCRdb's copy carries only in-frame clones and drops some. This table holds more than 150,000 clones, around 87% found once. The material sequenced was peripheral blood, taken on day 0 of MenACWY control vaccination. These receptors came from an adult in good health. CDR3s leave out the opening cysteine and the closing phenylalanine or tryptophan.

v_call cdr3_aa
TRBV29-1 SVVGAGGYT
TRBV28 ASSDQTDTQY
TRBV9 ASSVGGGVNNEQF
TRBV10-3 AISEGGFGDTQY
TRBV6-1 ASSEWSAGTDTQY
TRBV28 ASSSRGGQVADEKLF
TRBV5-1 ASSLERGRSSGELF
TRBV11-2 ASSPNSYEQY
TRBV7-2 ASSLSGGAATDNEQF
TRBV3-1/TRBV3-2 ASSRDRAGGEQY
TRBV7-8 ASSPYRGPYNSPLH
TRBV19 ASTRGDTEAF
TRBV28 ASSSSINTEAF
TRBV24-1 ATSDPRQTPPRGTDTQY
TRBV27 ASSSPSKGSSEQY
TRBV19 ASSRRGGSSYNEQF
TRBV30 AWSTTSGGDTQY
TRBV7-3 ASSLSPVQHWPGELF
TRBV11-2 ASRITGGETQY
TRBV6-4 ASSPGGYNSPLH
TRBV12-3/TRBV12-4 ASSLAPETQY
TRBV4-2 ASSQAWAGSNNEQF
TRBV6-1 ASSEPAGGALNEQY
TRBV4-3 AKGRTQETQY
TRBV12-3/TRBV12-4 ASQCYPDTQY
TRBV5-8 ASSRPTSNTGELF
TRBV28 ATSLPSGNTGELF
TRBV24-1 ATARDRVWNEQF
TRBV7-9 ASSSWTVYGYT
TRBV7-6 ASRHLGAEDTEAF
TRBV7-2 ASSLEGTSGAKNIQY
TRBV10-2 ASSEGGGRTLILAKNIQY
TRBV14 ASSQELGELSPLH
TRBV27 ASSLFVGNEQF
TRBV6-5 ASSYGGPGIDF
TRBV19 ASTNPKGETD
TRBV12-3/TRBV12-4 ASSLGGAEQF
TRBV7-9 ASSPRGPSYEQY
TRBV10-3 AISESGAGKQPQH
TRBV9 ASSVVSGVGEQY
TRBV28 ASSVLGQPQH
TRBV3-1/TRBV3-2 ASSQDFGSYNEQF
TRBV6-5 ASSYSGTGGWNEQF
TRBV2 ASSPRTDNEKLF
TRBV30 AWTSGQGVRQPQH
TRBV6-4 ASSQLAEGANEQF
TRBV9 ASSAGTGTYEQY
TRBV12-3/TRBV12-4 ASSFKVHEQY
TRBV6-1 ASSEASVNQPQH